These 27 T cell receptor beta chains were all obtained from the same sample, sequenced in a study of blood T cell repertoires in COVID-19. The table came from immunoSEQ multiplex PCR; TCRdb's copy has only in-frame clones and leaves some out. The table includes a few hundred thousand clones, approximately 90% detected once. Sequencing used peripheral blood. The source of these receptors is a young woman who had recovered from COVID-19.

This sequence joins TRBV19 and TRBJ1-1, with TRBD1 as a possible D gene (5 bases). This CDR3 spans 17 amino acids. The germline CDR1 and CDR2 sequences are LNHDA and SQIVND (reference sequence). The ends were cut back, 5 bases at V and 1 base at J, with 20 bases in the middle. The CDR3 nucleotides read TGTGCCAGTAGTGAAAACGTCCCGGGGGACGCGAACACTGAAGCTTTCTTT. Translation: CASSENVPGDANTEAFF.

This clone was detected only once. Written as DNA, the CDR3 is TGTGCCAGTAGTATGGGCCTAGCGGGAGTTGATGAGCAGTTCTTC. Encoded protein: CASSMGLAGVDEQFF. J is TRBJ2-1 and V is TRBV19, with TRBD2 identical over 10 bases. V shed 3 bases and J 8 bases; nucleotides not matched to a gene: 7. The CDR3 covers 15 residues. Germline V lookup: CDR1 LNHDA, CDR2 SQIVND (reference sequence).

This clone has just one count. This chain joins TRBV28 and TRBJ2-3; TRBD1 matches 7 bases. Germline V lookup: CDR1 MDHEN, CDR2 SYDVKM. CDR3 length: 15 residues. The ends lost 6 bases at V and 5 bases at J; junction bases unmatched: 11. CDR3 sequence: CASSYSTGRRDTQYF. The CDR3 nucleotides are TGTGCCAGCAGCTATTCGACAGGGCGGAGAGATACGCAGTATTTT.

V is TRBV10-2 and J is TRBJ2-5; no definite D call. V was shortened by 4 bases and J by 5 bases, with 8 bases between the two germline ends. Germline V gives CDR1 WSHSY, CDR2 SAAADI. This CDR3 has 12 amino acids. The CDR3 spells CASSGGRETQYF. The DNA of the CDR3 is TGCGCCAGCAGTGGCGGCCGGGAGACCCAGTACTTC.

The chain uses TRBV27 and TRBJ2-1, with 9 nucleotides matching TRBD1. Germline V CDR1 and CDR2: MNHEY, SMNVEV (reference sequence). The CDR3 loop spans 12 amino acids. J lost 6 bases, V lost 7 bases, and 1 base had no gene match. CDR3 nucleotide sequence: TGTGCCAGCATGGACAGGGGCAATGAGCAGTTCTTC. As protein: CASMDRGNEQFF.

The chain links TRBV5-1 to TRBJ1-1, with D maybe TRBD1 (6 bases). The ends were cut back, 4 bases at V and 0 bases at J, with 13 bases in the middle. Germline CDR1 SGHRS, CDR2 YFSETQ. The CDR3 is made up of 15 amino acids. DNA of the CDR3: TGCGCCAGCAGCATGGGACAAGTCATGAACACTGAAGCTTTCTTT. It translates to CASSMGQVMNTEAFF.

The rearrangement joins TRBV28 to TRBJ2-7, with TRBD1 matching 8 bases. The junction had 9 bases not matched to a gene; V was cut back by 3 bases and J by 5 bases. CDR1 and CDR2 from the germline V gene are MDHEN and SYDVKM. The CDR3 contains 15 residues. The CDR3 is CASSLSGGTNNEQYF. CDR3 DNA: TGTGCCAGCAGTTTGTCAGGGGGCACAAACAACGAGCAGTACTTC.

As to this clone: Other nucleotide sequences in the sample specify the same CDR3. V usage is TRBV2 and J usage is TRBJ2-1, with a possible D match to TRBD2 (5 bases). Germline CDR1 and CDR2: SNHLY and FYNNEI. V lost 2 bases, J lost 4 bases, and 6 bases lay in between. The CDR3 consists of 13 residues. CDR3 amino acids: CASSERGYNEQFF. DNA for the CDR3: TGTGCCAGCAGTGAACGGGGATACAATGAGCAGTTCTTC.

The chain is built from TRBV10-3 and TRBJ2-3; possibly TRBD2 for D (6 bases). Germline CDR1 ENHRY, CDR2 SYGVKD. This CDR3 has 12 amino acids. V lost 10 bases and J lost 1, with 9 bases in between. The CDR3 loop reads CASWEGTDTQYF. Written as DNA, the CDR3 is TGTGCCAGCTGGGAGGGCACAGATACGCAGTATTTT.

The sample holds one count of this clone. The rearrangement uses TRBV5-8 and TRBJ2-7, with TRBD2 matching 8 bases. V shed 2 bases, J shed 6 bases, and the junction held 13 bases outside the gene matches. CDR1 and CDR2 (germline): SGHTS, YDEGEE. The CDR3 loop spans 16 amino acids. CDR3 nucleotides: TGTGCCAGCAGCTTAATTTTCAGCGGGAGTGTTGTCGAGCAGTACTTC. Its translation is CASSLIFSGSVVEQYF.

The chain has TRBV5-5 and TRBJ1-6, with D uncertain. This CDR3 comprises 13 residues. CDR1 is SGHKS and CDR2 is YYEKEE in the germline V gene (reference sequence). The V end lost 0 bases, the J end lost 6 bases, and 4 bases lay between the germline ends. The CDR3 DNA reads as TGTGCCAGCAGCTTGGACAGTAATTCACCCCTCCACTTT. Translated: CASSLDSNSPLHF.

This clone is a singleton in its sample. V gene TRBV19 combines with J gene TRBJ2-5; 11 bases are shared with TRBD1. V dropped 5 bases and J dropped 3; count of bases not matched to a gene: 2. Germline-derived CDR1 and CDR2 are LNHDA and SQIVND (reference sequence). The CDR3 sequence is 14 residues long. The CDR3 nucleotides are TGTGCCAGTAGTCGGACAGGGGGCGAAGAGACCCAGTACTTC. It translates to CASSRTGGEETQYF.

CDR3 nucleotides: TGTGCCAGCAGCTTTGGGGGAGGAAGGGAGACCCAGTACTTC. As protein: CASSFGGGRETQYF. The V call is TRBV5-8, the J call TRBJ2-5, with a weak D call TRBD2 (6 bases). The V and J ends lost 2 bases and 5 bases respectively, with 13 bases between them. The CDR3 consists of 14 residues. In germline, CDR1 is SGHTS, CDR2 YDEGEE.

The V call is TRBV27, the J call TRBJ1-2, with D possibly TRBD1 on 6 matching bases. Per germline, CDR1 MNHEY and CDR2 SMNVEV (reference sequence). The CDR3 covers 14 residues. The V end lost 6 bases, the J end lost 5 bases, and 16 bases lay between the germline ends. The CDR3 sequence: CASRGIDRHYGYTF. The CDR3 nucleotides are TGTGCCAGCAGGGGTATCGACAGGCATTATGGCTACACCTTC.

V gene TRBV7-2 combines with J gene TRBJ1-4; D gene uncertain. Per germline, CDR1 SGHTA and CDR2 FQGNSA. The CDR3 has 15 residues. With 5 bases removed from V and 3 bases from J, the gap between germline ends came to 13 bases. The DNA for the CDR3 is TGTGCCAGCAGCCCTAGACGGGGTTCTAATGAAAAACTGTTTTTT. Its translation: CASSPRRGSNEKLFF. Together with reference TRBV7-2 and TRBJ1-4, the CDR3 gives the full variable domain: GAGVSQSPSNKVTEKGKDVELRCDPISGHTALYWYRQSLGQGLEFLIYFQGNSAPDKSGLPSDRFSAERTGGSVSTLTIQRTQQEDSAVYLCASSPRRGSNEKLFFGSGTQLSVL.

The CDR3 DNA reads as TGTGCCAGTAGTATTGGGGACAGGGCTGGGTCTGATACGCAGTATTTT. This translates into CASSIGDRAGSDTQYF. The chain links TRBV19 to TRBJ2-3, with TRBD1 identical over 9 bases. Trimming took 3 bases from V and 6 from J; bases not matched to a gene: 10. Germline CDR1 and CDR2: LNHDA and SQIVND (reference sequence). This CDR3 has 16 residues.

This chain links TRBV6-2 or TRBV6-3 with TRBJ1-5; 10 bases fit TRBD1. This CDR3 has 16 amino acids. V shed 3 bases, J shed 5 bases, and the junction held 7 bases outside the gene matches. Germline V lookup: CDR1 MNHEY, CDR2 SVGEGT. As DNA, the CDR3 is TGTGCCAGCAGTTATACACCCGGGACAGGGGATCAGCCCCAGCATTTT. This encodes CASSYTPGTGDQPQHF.

The chain uses TRBV20-1 and TRBJ2-7; 12 bases agree with TRBD2. CDR3 length equals 15 residues. CDR1 DFQATT and CDR2 SNEGSKA come from the germline V gene (reference sequence). V dropped 3 bases and J dropped 5; count of bases not matched to a gene: 8. Written as DNA, the CDR3 is TGCAGTGCTAGTAGCCTAGCGGGAGGGCGGCACGAGCAGTACTTC. It yields the protein CSASSLAGGRHEQYF.

The chain joins TRBV9 to TRBJ2-3; the D gene is possibly TRBD2 (6 bases). The CDR3 covers 14 residues. Germline CDR1 and CDR2: SGDLS and YYNGEE. V lost 0 bases and J lost 3, with 8 bases in between. The CDR3 DNA reads as TGTGCCAGCAGCGTAGGGGACTTAACAGATACGCAGTATTTT. Encoded protein: CASSVGDLTDTQYF.

V is TRBV4-3 and J is TRBJ2-7; 13 positions agree with TRBD2. The V and J ends lost 2 bases and 4 bases, in that order; junction bases with no gene match: 8. CDR3 length: 17 amino acids. Germline assignment: CDR1 LGHNA and CDR2 YSLEER. CDR3 sequence reads: CASSQYEGTSGMYEQYF. CDR3 DNA sequence: TGCGCCAGCAGCCAATACGAGGGGACTAGCGGGATGTACGAGCAGTACTTC.

The chain joins TRBV11-2 to TRBJ2-3; perhaps TRBD2 as D (6 bases). The V end was cut by 3 bases, the J end by 2 bases, with 9 bases between. The length of the CDR3 is 14 residues. Germline V gives CDR1 SGHAT, CDR2 FQNNGV. CDR3 bases: TGTGCCAGCAGCTTTGCGGGGCCCACAGATACGCAGTATTTT. Amino acids: CASSFAGPTDTQYF.

V gene TRBV28 combines with J gene TRBJ1-1, with D uncertain. Germline V gene data show CDR1 as MDHEN and CDR2 as SYDVKM. This CDR3 has 13 residues. Trimming shortened V by 2 bases and J by 1 base, and 5 bases separated the two germline ends. The CDR3 sequence is CASSLLWNTEAFF. The CDR3 region has the DNA TGTGCCAGCAGTTTACTCTGGAACACTGAAGCTTTCTTT. Filled out from reference TRBV28 and TRBJ1-1, the complete variable domain reads DVKVTQSSRYLVKRTGEKVFLECVQDMDHENMFWYRQDPGLGLRLIYFSYDVKMKEKGDIPEGYSVSREKKERFSLILESASTNQTSMYLCASSLLWNTEAFFGQGTRLTVV.

This chain links TRBV10-3 with TRBJ2-3; TRBD2 matches at 9 bases. CDR1 and CDR2 (germline): ENHRY, SYGVKD. Losses at the gene ends were 10 bases for V and 6 bases for J; bases not matched to a gene: 11. The CDR3 loop spans 14 amino acids. Written as DNA, the CDR3 is TGTGCCACGGGACTAGCAGGGTCGGCGGATACGCAGTATTTT. Translated, it gives CATGLAGSADTQYF.

The chain combines TRBV9 with TRBJ1-2; TRBD1 matches at 12 bases. CDR1 SGDLS and CDR2 YYNGEE come from the germline V gene. This CDR3 has 16 amino acids. With 2 bases clipped from V and 4 bases from J, the junction kept 6 bases outside the gene matches. The CDR3 DNA sequence: TGTGCCAGCAGCGTCGGGACAGGGGGCGAAATCTATGGCTACACCTTC. Protein: CASSVGTGGEIYGYTF.

The V gene is TRBV11-2, the J gene TRBJ1-5; 9 nucleotides agree with TRBD1. Per the germline V gene, CDR1 is SGHAT and CDR2 is FQNNGV. The CDR3 extends over 15 amino acids. V shed 5 bases and J 3 bases; nucleotides not matched to a gene: 5. This CDR3 reads CASSLTGGLNQPQHF. CDR3 bases: TGTGCCAGCAGCCTTACAGGGGGCCTCAATCAGCCCCAGCATTTT.

The J gene is TRBJ1-1, the V gene TRBV6-1; D gene ambiguous. Trimming shortened V by 0 bases and J by 1 base, and 6 bases separated the two germline ends. The CDR3 runs 14 residues. Germline V gene lookup returns CDR1 MNHNS and CDR2 SASEGT. The CDR3 DNA reads as TGTGCCAGCAGTGAAGCCACACAGAACACTGAAGCTTTCTTT. It is translated as CASSEATQNTEAFF.

The chain links TRBV4-3 to TRBJ2-7; 9 nucleotides match TRBD1. With V trimmed by 4 bases and J by 6 bases, 10 bases remained unmatched. The CDR3 consists of 15 residues. CDR1 and CDR2 from the germline V gene are LGHNA and YSLEER. CDR3 bases: TGCGCCAGCAGCCCAGCTCGGGACAGGGCTAGCGAGCAGTACTTC. Its protein is CASSPARDRASEQYF.